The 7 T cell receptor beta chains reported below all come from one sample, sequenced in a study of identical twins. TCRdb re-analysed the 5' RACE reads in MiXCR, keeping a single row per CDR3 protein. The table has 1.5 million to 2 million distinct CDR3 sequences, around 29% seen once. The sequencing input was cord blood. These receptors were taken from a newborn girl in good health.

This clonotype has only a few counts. The chain's CDR3 is CASSDRELTYEQYF. DNA for the CDR3: TGTGCCAGCAGTGACAGGGAGTTAACCTACGAGCAGTACTTC. The rearrangement links TRBV2 to TRBJ2-7, with D tentatively TRBD1 or TRBD2 (5 bases each). Germline V gives CDR1 SNHLY, CDR2 FYNNEI. V was clipped by 3 bases and J by 2 bases, with 11 bases between them. This CDR3 has 14 residues.

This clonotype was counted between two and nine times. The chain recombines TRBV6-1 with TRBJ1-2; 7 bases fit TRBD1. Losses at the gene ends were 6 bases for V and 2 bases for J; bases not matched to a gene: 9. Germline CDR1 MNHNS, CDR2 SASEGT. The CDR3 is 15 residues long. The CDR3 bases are TGTGCCAGCAGGGACCGGTACAGGGGAAACTATGGCTACACCTTC. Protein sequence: CASRDRYRGNYGYTF.

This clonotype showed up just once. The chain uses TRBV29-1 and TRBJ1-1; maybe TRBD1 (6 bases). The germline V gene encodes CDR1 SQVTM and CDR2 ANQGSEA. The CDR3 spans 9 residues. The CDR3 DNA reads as TGCTGCGCCGGGACAGAAGCTTTCTTT. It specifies CCAGTEAFF.

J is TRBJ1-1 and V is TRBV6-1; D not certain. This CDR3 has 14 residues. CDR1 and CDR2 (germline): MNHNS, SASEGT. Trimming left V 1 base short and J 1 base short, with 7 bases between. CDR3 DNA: TGTGCCAGCAGTGAAGGCTGGGGGAACACTGAAGCTTTCTTT. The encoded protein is CASSEGWGNTEAFF.

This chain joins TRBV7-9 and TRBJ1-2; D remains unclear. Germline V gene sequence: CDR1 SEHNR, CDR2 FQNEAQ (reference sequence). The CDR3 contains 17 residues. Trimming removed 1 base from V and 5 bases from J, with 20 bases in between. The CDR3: CASSLVDLLGKRYGYTF. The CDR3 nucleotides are TGTGCCAGCAGCTTAGTTGATCTGTTGGGGAAGAGGTATGGCTACACCTTC.

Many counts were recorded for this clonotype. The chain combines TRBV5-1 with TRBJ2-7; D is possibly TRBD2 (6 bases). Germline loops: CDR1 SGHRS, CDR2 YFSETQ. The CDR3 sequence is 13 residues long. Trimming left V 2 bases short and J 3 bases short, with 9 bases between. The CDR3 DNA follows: TGCGCCAGCAGCTTTTCGACTAGCTACGAGCAGTACTTC. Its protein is CASSFSTSYEQYF.

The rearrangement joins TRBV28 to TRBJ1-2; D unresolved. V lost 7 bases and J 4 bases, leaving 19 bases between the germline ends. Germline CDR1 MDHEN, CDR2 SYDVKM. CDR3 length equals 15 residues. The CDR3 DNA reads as TGTGCCAGCATTGATCCCTCAATTACGGGCTATGGCTACACCTTC. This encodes CASIDPSITGYGYTF.